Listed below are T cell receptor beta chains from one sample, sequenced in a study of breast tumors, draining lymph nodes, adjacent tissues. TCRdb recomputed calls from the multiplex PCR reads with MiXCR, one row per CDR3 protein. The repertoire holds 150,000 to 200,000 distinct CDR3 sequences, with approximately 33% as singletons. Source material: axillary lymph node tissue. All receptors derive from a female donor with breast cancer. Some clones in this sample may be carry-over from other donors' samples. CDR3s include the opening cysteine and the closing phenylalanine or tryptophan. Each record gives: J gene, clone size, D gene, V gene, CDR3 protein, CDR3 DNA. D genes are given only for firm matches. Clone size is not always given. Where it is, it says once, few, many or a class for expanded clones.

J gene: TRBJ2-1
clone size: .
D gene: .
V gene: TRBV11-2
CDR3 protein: CASSVWNEQFF
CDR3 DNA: TGTGCCAGCAGCGTCTGGAATGAGCAGTTCTTC

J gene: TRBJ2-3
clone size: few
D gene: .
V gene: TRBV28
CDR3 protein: CASTLGQSRNTDTQYF
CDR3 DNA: TGTGCCAGCACCCTCGGCCAAAGCCGCAACACAGATACGCAGTATTTT

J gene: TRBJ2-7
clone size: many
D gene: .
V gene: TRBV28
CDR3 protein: CASRTPGTDSYEQYF
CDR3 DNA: TGTGCCAGCAGAACACCCGGGACGGATTCCTACGAGCAGTACTTC

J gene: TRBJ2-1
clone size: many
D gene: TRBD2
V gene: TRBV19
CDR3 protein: CASSIIGSAGGFYNEQFF
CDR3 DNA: TGTGCCAGTAGTATAATCGGGTCGGCGGGGGGGTTTTACAATGAGCAGTTCTTC

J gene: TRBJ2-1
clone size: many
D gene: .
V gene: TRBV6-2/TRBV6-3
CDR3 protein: CASRFPLGQYNEQFF
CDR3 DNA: TGTGCCAGCAGGTTCCCGCTCGGACAGTACAATGAGCAGTTCTTC

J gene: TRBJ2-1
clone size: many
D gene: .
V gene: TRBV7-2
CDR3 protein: CASSFSGVQYNEQFF
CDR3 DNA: TGTGCCAGCAGCTTTTCAGGGGTTCAGTACAATGAGCAGTTCTTC

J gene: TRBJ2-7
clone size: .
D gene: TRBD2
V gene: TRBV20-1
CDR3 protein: CSAAVAGGPYEQYF
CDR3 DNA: TGCAGTGCTGCCGTAGCGGGAGGCCCCTACGAGCAGTACTTC

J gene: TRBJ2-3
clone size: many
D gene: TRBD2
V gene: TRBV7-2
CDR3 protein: CASSLSRLAGEGDTQYF
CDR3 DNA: TGTGCCAGCAGCTTAAGTCGACTAGCGGGAGAAGGAGATACGCAGTATTTT

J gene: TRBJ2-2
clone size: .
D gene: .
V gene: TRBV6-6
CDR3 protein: CASSYSIGELFF
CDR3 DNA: TGTGCCAGCAGTTACTCGATTGGGGAGCTGTTTTTT

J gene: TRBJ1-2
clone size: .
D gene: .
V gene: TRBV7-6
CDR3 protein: CASSNTGNSNYGYTF
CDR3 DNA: TGTGCCAGCAGTAACACAGGGAATTCTAACTATGGCTACACCTTC

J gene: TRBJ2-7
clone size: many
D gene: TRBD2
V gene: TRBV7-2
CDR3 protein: CASSLDGGSSYEQYF
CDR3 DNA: TGTGCCAGCAGCTTAGACGGGGGGAGCTCCTACGAGCAGTACTTC

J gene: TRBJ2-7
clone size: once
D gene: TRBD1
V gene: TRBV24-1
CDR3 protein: CATSAQRTGRYEQYF
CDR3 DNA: TGTGCCACCAGTGCTCAGAGGACAGGGCGCTACGAGCAGTACTTC

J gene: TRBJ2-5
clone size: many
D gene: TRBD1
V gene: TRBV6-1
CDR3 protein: CASSDPGQGETQYF
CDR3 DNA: TGTGCCAGCAGTGACCCCGGACAGGGAGAGACCCAGTACTTC

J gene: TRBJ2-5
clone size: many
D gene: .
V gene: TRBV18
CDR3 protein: CASSPTRVSQETQYF
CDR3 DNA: TGTGCCAGCTCACCAACCAGGGTATCCCAAGAGACCCAGTACTTC

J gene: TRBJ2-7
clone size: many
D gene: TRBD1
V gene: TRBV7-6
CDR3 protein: CASSLYPGTGGYEQYF
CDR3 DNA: TGTGCCAGCAGCTTATACCCCGGGACAGGGGGCTACGAGCAGTACTTC

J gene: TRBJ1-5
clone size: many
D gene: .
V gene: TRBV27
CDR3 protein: CASSLAGPYQPQHF
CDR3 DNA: TGTGCCAGCAGTTTAGCAGGGCCGTATCAGCCCCAGCATTTT

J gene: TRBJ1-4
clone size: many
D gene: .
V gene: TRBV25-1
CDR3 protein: CATEGWGFNEKLFF
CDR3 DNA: TGTGCCACCGAAGGGTGGGGCTTTAATGAAAAACTGTTTTTT

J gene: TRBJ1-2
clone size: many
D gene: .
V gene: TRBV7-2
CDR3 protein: CASSLVVQRDYGYTF
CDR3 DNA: TGTGCCAGCAGCTTAGTCGTCCAAAGGGACTATGGCTACACCTTC